This TCR beta chain was identified in a study of blood T cell repertoires in COVID-19. Study in general: The samples span acute and convalescent COVID-19 from the United States, Italy and Spain. Sources were T cells, B-cell-depleted T cells, or PBMCs; the material itself was cDNA or gDNA.

In the original processing: Amplification of reference gene primers provided the estimated nucleated cell counts. The repertoire was sequenced with immunoSEQ multiplex PCR; TCRdb's copy has only in-frame clones and lacks some. Clone size and V and J calls were adopted from that table, with D and trimming inferred from the DNA. The sample lists a few hundred thousand clones, approximately 86% occurring once. The germline gives CDR1 SNHLY, CDR2 FYNNEI. The CDR3 covers 13 residues. The V end lost 7 bases, the J end lost 6 bases, and 12 bases lay between the germline ends. The rearrangement uses TRBV2 and TRBJ1-4; TRBD1 might be the D (6 bases). The clonotype comes from a young man with active or convalescent COVID-19. Source material: peripheral blood. CDR3 sequence reads: CASKGTRDEKLFF. In nucleotides, the CDR3 is TGTGCCAGCAAAGGGACACGAGATGAAAAACTGTTTTTT.